A single TCR beta chain is shown here with its context. This sample was taken from a study of blood T cell repertoires in COVID-19. Study-wide background: Samples came from the United States, Italy and Spain, spanning acute and convalescent COVID-19. Sources were T cells, B-cell-depleted T cells, or PBMCs; the material itself was cDNA or gDNA.

The V end lost 6 bases, the J end lost 4 bases, and 16 bases lay between the germline ends. Germline V gene data show CDR1 as LNHDA and CDR2 as SQIVND (reference sequence). This CDR3 comprises 14 residues. As originally analysed: Estimates of nucleated cell counts were drawn from the amplification of reference gene primers. The table came from immunoSEQ multiplex PCR; TCRdb's copy has only in-frame clones and leaves some out. V, J and clone size are taken as reported in that table, and D and trimming were inferred from the DNA itself. The data show about 250,000 clones, under 90% seen once. The source is a woman aged 40 to 50 who had recovered from COVID-19. The genes are TRBV19 and TRBJ2-7; D is possibly TRBD1 (6 bases). The specimen sequenced was peripheral blood. The CDR3 DNA reads TGTGCCAGTAGCATGACCACAGGGCGGTACGAGCAGTACTTC. It translates to CASSMTTGRYEQYF.